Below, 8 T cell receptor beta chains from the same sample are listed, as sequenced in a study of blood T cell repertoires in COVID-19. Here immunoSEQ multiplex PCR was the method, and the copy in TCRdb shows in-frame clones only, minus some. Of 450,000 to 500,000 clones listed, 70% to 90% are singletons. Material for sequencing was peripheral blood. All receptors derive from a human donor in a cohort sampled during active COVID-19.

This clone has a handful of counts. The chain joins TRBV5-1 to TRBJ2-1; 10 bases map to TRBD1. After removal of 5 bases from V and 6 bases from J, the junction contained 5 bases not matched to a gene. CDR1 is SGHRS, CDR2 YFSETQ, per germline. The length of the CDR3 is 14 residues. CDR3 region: CASSSTGGANEQFF. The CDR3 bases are TGCGCCAGCAGTTCGACAGGGGGCGCCAATGAGCAGTTCTTC. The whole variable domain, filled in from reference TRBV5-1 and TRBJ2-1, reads KAGVTQTPRYLIKTRGQQVTLSCSPISGHRSVSWYQQTPGQGLQFLFEYFSETQRNKGNFPGRFSGRQFSNSRSEMNVSTLELGDSALYLCASSSTGGANEQFFGPGTRLTVL.

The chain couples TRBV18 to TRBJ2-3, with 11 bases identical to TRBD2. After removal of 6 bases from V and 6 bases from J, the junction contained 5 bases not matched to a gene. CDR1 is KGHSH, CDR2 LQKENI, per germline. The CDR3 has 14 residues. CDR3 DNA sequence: TGTGCCAGCTCTAGCGGGAGGGCCCCCGATACGCAGTATTTT. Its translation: CASSSGRAPDTQYF. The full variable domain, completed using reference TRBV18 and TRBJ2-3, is NAGVMQNPRHLVRRRGQEARLRCSPMKGHSHVYWYRQLPEEGLKFMVYLQKENIIDESGMPKERFSAEFPKEGPSILRIQQVVRGDSAAYFCASSSGRAPDTQYFGPGTRLTVL.

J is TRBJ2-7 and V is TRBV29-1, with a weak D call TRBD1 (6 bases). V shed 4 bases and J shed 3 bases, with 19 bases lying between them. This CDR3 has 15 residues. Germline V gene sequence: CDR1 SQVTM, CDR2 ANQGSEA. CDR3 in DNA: TGCAGCGTTGGAAATCGGGACACCTCTTACTACGAGCAGTACTTC. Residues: CSVGNRDTSYYEQYF.

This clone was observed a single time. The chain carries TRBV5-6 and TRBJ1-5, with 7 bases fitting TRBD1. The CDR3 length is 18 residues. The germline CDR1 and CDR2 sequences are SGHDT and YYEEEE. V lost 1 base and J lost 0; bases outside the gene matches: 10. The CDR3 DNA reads TGTGCCAGCAGCTTGTACCAAGGACAGGCGCTTAGCAATCAGCCCCAGCATTTT. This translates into CASSLYQGQALSNQPQHF.

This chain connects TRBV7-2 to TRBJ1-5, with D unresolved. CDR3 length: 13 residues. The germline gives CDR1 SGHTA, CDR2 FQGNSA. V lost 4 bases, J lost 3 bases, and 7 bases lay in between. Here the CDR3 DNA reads TGTGCCAGCAGCTCCTCCCCCAATCAGCCCCAGCATTTT. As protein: CASSSSPNQPQHF.

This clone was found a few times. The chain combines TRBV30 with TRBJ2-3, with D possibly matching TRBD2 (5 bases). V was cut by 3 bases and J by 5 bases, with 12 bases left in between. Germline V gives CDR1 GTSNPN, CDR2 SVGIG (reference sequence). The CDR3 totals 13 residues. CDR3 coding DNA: TGTGCCTGGAGAGGGAGTGTTGTAGATACGCAGTATTTT. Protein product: CAWRGSVVDTQYF.

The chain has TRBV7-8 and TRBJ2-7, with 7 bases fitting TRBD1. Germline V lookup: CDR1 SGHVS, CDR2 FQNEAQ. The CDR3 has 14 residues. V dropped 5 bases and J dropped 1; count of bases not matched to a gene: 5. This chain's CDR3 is CASSPRQGSYEQYF. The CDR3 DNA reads TGTGCCAGCAGCCCGAGACAGGGTTCCTACGAGCAGTACTTC.

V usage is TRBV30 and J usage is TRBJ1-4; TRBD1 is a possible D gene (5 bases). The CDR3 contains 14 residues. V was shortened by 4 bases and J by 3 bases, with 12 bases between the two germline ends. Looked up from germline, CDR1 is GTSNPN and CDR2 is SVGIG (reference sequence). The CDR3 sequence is CAWKSGTSNEKLFF. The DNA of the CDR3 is TGTGCCTGGAAGTCCGGGACTTCTAATGAAAAACTGTTTTTT.